A selection of T cell receptor beta chains follows, all from one sample in a study of CD8 T cells in ankylosing spondylitis. MiXCR, applied by TCRdb to the 5' RACE reads, yields one record per CDR3 protein. The repertoire holds approximately 39,000 distinct CDR3 sequences, with around an eighth as singletons. Material for sequencing was synovial fluid, either unsorted or a sorted T cell fraction (not recorded which). Every receptor here comes from a male donor with ankylosing spondylitis. Each CDR3 is given without its conserved first and last residue.

TRBV28 ASSSTGGAYEQY
TRBV12-3/TRBV12-4 ASSPPQRGVADTQY
TRBV11-2 ASSLDYAMQETQY
TRBV6-5 ASSYSQAISLNTEAF
TRBV12-3/TRBV12-4 ASSQGDGDTQY
TRBV3-1 ASSRGTAGYT
TRBV27 ASSLLAEHNEQF
TRBV3-1 ASSPIHPGTEKNIQY
TRBV7-2 ASSLLRMVDEQF
TRBV4-3 ASSPSIRSSYNEQF
TRBV15 ATSTRDPSHEQF
TRBV19 ASSIGQAYEQY
TRBV21-1 ASSPLAGVNYEQY
TRBV12-3/TRBV12-4 ASSLLSGRLPETQY
TRBV28 ASSPGTGYSYEQY
TRBV28 ASSQTRDRADEQY
TRBV6-1 ASSFLSSRDINYGYT
TRBV27 ASSPSSYEQY
TRBV19 ASSSGLAVSPTVSDTQY
TRBV3-1 ASSPFPGVWANEQF
TRBV7-2 ANSLGLYSTDTQY